This T cell receptor (beta chain) was captured by sequencing in a study of blood T cell repertoires in COVID-19. Clones were sequenced by immunoSEQ multiplex PCR, and TCRdb holds only the in-frame ones, with some missing. This sample carries around 81,000 clones, approximately 80% of them seen once, and the ten largest clones take 9.5% to 15%. The CDR3 is 14 residues long. The V gene lost 5 bases and the J gene lost 1 base, with 12 bases spanning the gap. Germline CDR1 and CDR2: SQVTM and ANQGSEA. Sequencing used peripheral blood. V gene TRBV29-1 combines with J gene TRBJ1-5, with D maybe TRBD1 (6 bases). This sequence originates from a human donor in a cohort sampled during active COVID-19. In DNA, the CDR3 is TGCAGCGTTCAACAGGGTGCGAGCAATCAGCCCCAGCATTTT. Residues: CSVQQGASNQPQHF.